Reported below is one T cell receptor (beta chain). What it binds is unknown. At one boundary the junction diverges from the germline segment, which might be a read error. The CDR3 runs to 13 residues. Germline assignment: CDR1 SEHNR and CDR2 FQNEAQ (reference sequence). PCR primers comprised 60 Vbeta and 13 Jbeta primers. Clones were sequenced by immunoSEQ multiplex PCR, and TCRdb holds only the in-frame ones, with some missing. The table lists more than 85,000 clones, around 78% of them singletons. The sample is drawn from a study of cytomegalovirus exposure and HLA in healthy donors. Overall study results and limits: Productive rates of about 87% or about 30% were seen for most TCR beta V segments in an earlier analysis. Later analysis revealed greater clonal expansion in HLA-associated TCR beta chains than in equally common others.

This chain links TRBV7-9 with TRBJ2-7, with D possibly being TRBD2 (5 bases). This clonotype was obtained from a male donor in good health and CMV-seronegative. The sequenced material came from PBMCs. For the CDR3, the DNA is TGTTCCAGCAGCTTAGGCGGGTCAGGCGAGCAGTACTTC. This encodes CSSSLGGSGEQYF.